These 11 T cell receptor beta chains share one sample of origin, sequenced in a study of T cells in Graves' hyperthyroidism and ophthalmopathy. From RNA transcripts, TCR beta CDR3 regions were amplified. TCR CDR3 regions were first amplified by RT-PCR with HTBI primers. Using its own MiXCR run on the multiplex PCR reads, TCRdb lists one record per CDR3 protein. The sample records around 300,000 distinct CDR3 sequences, approximately 13% being singletons. Sequencing was carried out using blood. These receptors were obtained from a woman in her twenties or thirties with Graves' hyperthyroidism.

This clonotype was seen at least ten times. This chain joins TRBV12-3 or TRBV12-4 and TRBJ1-6; TRBD1 is a possible D gene (5 bases). Trimming cost V 5 bases and J 3 bases, with 14 bases left between them. The CDR3 sequence is 16 residues long. CDR3 sequence reads: CASSPGGGIYNSPLHF. CDR3 bases: TGTGCCAGCAGTCCTGGCGGGGGGATCTATAATTCACCCCTCCACTTT.

A few counts support this clonotype. The chain employs TRBV29-1 and TRBJ1-2; maybe TRBD1 (5 bases). The V gene lost 4 bases and the J gene lost 6 bases, with 12 bases spanning the gap. The germline V gene has CDR1 SQVTM and CDR2 ANQGSEA. The CDR3 runs 12 residues. This CDR3 reads CSVGDAPNGYTF. The DNA for the CDR3 is TGCAGCGTTGGGGACGCACCCAATGGCTACACCTTC.

This chain uses TRBV30 with TRBJ2-3; D is uncertain. Deletions cut 1 base from V and 4 bases from J, with 12 bases between. The CDR3 length is 14 residues. Germline V gives CDR1 GTSNPN, CDR2 SVGIG (reference sequence). CDR3 DNA: TGTGCCTGGAGTGCCGGAGTTCGGGCAGATACGCAGTATTTT. This codes for CAWSAGVRADTQYF.

This clonotype appeared many times. The V and J genes are TRBV28 and TRBJ2-1, with TRBD2 matching 7 bases. In germline, CDR1 is MDHEN, CDR2 SYDVKM. This CDR3 contains 16 residues. With 5 bases clipped from V and 0 bases from J, the junction kept 7 bases outside the gene matches. The CDR3 DNA is TGTGCCAGCAGTATAAGCGGGACCAGCTCCTACAATGAGCAGTTCTTC. Its protein product is CASSISGTSSYNEQFF. Using reference TRBV28 and TRBJ2-1 for the parts outside the CDR3, the full variable domain is DVKVTQSSRYLVKRTGEKVFLECVQDMDHENMFWYRQDPGLGLRLIYFSYDVKMKEKGDIPEGYSVSREKKERFSLILESASTNQTSMYLCASSISGTSSYNEQFFGPGTRLTVL.

This clonotype was seen a handful of times. The chain's CDR3 is CASSWSGGSNQPQHF. The CDR3 nucleotides are TGTGCCAGCAGTTGGTCAGGGGGGAGCAATCAGCCCCAGCATTTT. The V and J genes are TRBV27 and TRBJ1-5; TRBD1 agrees at 7 bases. This CDR3 contains 15 residues. V lost 4 bases, J lost 1 base, and 4 bases stayed unmatched. CDR1 is MNHEY, CDR2 SMNVEV, per germline (reference sequence).

The chain uses TRBV3-1 and TRBJ2-1; 8 positions match TRBD2. V dropped 4 bases and J dropped 10; count of bases not matched to a gene: 6. CDR3 length equals 13 residues. CDR1 is LGHDT, CDR2 YNNKEL, per germline (reference sequence). This chain's CDR3 is CASSLTRLAEQFF. The CDR3 nucleotides read TGTGCCAGCAGCCTTACGCGACTAGCGGAGCAGTTCTTC.

In this sample, this clonotype turned up many times. This CDR3 is CASSGGRARETQYF. The CDR3, as DNA: TGTGCCAGCAGCGGCGGGAGGGCCAGGGAGACCCAGTACTTC. This sequence joins TRBV9 and TRBJ2-5, with TRBD2 matching 9 bases. The V and J ends lost 3 bases and 5 bases, in that order; junction bases with no gene match: 5. Per germline, CDR1 SGDLS and CDR2 YYNGEE. The CDR3 contains 14 residues.

Many counts were recorded for this clonotype. The chain links TRBV2 to TRBJ2-2; TRBD1 matches at 10 bases. The CDR3 extends over 16 amino acids. Looked up from germline, CDR1 is SNHLY and CDR2 is FYNNEI. V was clipped by 3 bases and J by 4 bases; unmatched bases: 5. In nucleotides, the CDR3 is TGTGCCAGCAGTGATTTGGGACAGGGGCCCACCGGGGAGCTGTTTTTT. It codes for CASSDLGQGPTGELFF.

The genes are TRBV7-9 and TRBJ2-1; D possibly corresponds to TRBD1 (5 bases). In germline, CDR1 is SEHNR, CDR2 FQNEAQ (reference sequence). The CDR3 loop spans 15 amino acids. V lost 5 bases to trimming and J lost 0 bases, with 11 bases between them. This CDR3 is CASSQQVTSYNEQFF. The CDR3, as DNA: TGTGCCAGCAGCCAACAGGTTACCTCCTACAATGAGCAGTTCTTC.

The sample holds many counts of this clonotype. V and J are TRBV13 and TRBJ2-7; 10 nucleotides align to TRBD2. In germline, CDR1 is PRHDT, CDR2 FYEKMQ (reference sequence). V dropped 4 bases and J dropped 2; count of bases not matched to a gene: 2. This CDR3 has 14 amino acids. The CDR3 nucleotides read TGTGCCAGCAGCTCTAGCGGGAGTACCTACGAGCAGTACTTC. Translated: CASSSSGSTYEQYF.

J is TRBJ2-1 and V is TRBV5-1, with 15 bases lining up with TRBD2. The length of the CDR3 is 15 residues. Germline CDR1 and CDR2: SGHRS and YFSETQ. The V and J ends lost 4 bases and 8 bases, in that order; junction bases with no gene match: 4. The CDR3 protein is CASSGGLAGGDEQFF. The CDR3 DNA reads as TGCGCCAGCAGCGGGGGACTAGCGGGAGGTGATGAGCAGTTCTTC.